These 16 T cell receptor beta chains were all obtained from the same sample, sequenced in a study of blood T cell repertoires in COVID-19 (dated by TCRdb to 2018 to 2020). The library was prepared using the immunoSEQ multiplex PCR assay. TCRdb took this table from immuneACCESS and kept in-frame rearrangements with V and J called. Such tables lack part of the clones; where checked against another copy, unresolved V genes explain under half of the gap, and the rest is unexplained. The sample records about 140,000 clones, roughly 85% of which are singletons. The top ten constitute 2.5% to 3% of the sample. The sequenced sample was peripheral blood. The receptors originated from a man in his fifties or sixties with acute or convalescent COVID-19.

This rearrangement joins TRBV5-4 to TRBJ1-6; 7 bases align to TRBD1. Germline trimming cut 4 bases from V and 6 bases from J; bases unmatched to any gene: 4. The CDR3 spans 14 residues. Germline values: CDR1 SGHNT, CDR2 YYREEE (reference sequence). The CDR3 DNA reads TGTGCCAGCAGCCTGGGACAGCCTAATTCACCCCTCCACTTT. The encoded protein is CASSLGQPNSPLHF.

The V gene is TRBV28, the J gene TRBJ1-1, with D possibly being TRBD1 (5 bases). The CDR3 sequence is 14 residues long. Germline V gene lookup returns CDR1 MDHEN and CDR2 SYDVKM. Deletions cut 5 bases from V and 1 base from J, with 11 bases between. The CDR3 reads CASSPSGGNTEAFF. CDR3 nucleotides: TGTGCCAGCAGTCCTTCCGGGGGGAACACTGAAGCTTTCTTT.

The genes are TRBV9 and TRBJ2-7; TRBD1 matches at 7 bases. The CDR3 is 14 residues long. With 4 bases clipped from V and 2 bases from J, the junction kept 6 bases outside the gene matches. CDR1 SGDLS and CDR2 YYNGEE come from the germline V gene. The CDR3 loop is CASSLGDRPYEQYF. The CDR3 bases are TGTGCCAGCAGCCTAGGGGACAGACCCTACGAGCAGTACTTC.

CDR3: CASSQQGSDYGYTF. The CDR3 bases are TGCGCCAGCAGCCAACAGGGTTCGGACTATGGCTACACCTTC. The rearrangement uses TRBV5-1 and TRBJ1-2; D is possibly TRBD1 (6 bases). The CDR3 runs 14 residues. Trimming cost V 4 bases and J 3 bases, with 13 bases left between them. Germline loops: CDR1 SGHRS, CDR2 YFSETQ.

As to this clone: Distinct nucleotide sequences in the sample also encode this CDR3. The J gene is TRBJ1-3, the V gene TRBV6-5; D might be TRBD1 (5 bases). CDR1 MNHEY and CDR2 SVGAGI come from the germline V gene. CDR3 length: 15 residues. V lost 2 bases and J 4 bases, leaving 12 bases between the germline ends. The CDR3: CASSYGGGVGNTIYF. The CDR3 DNA reads as TGTGCCAGCAGTTACGGGGGAGGGGTCGGAAACACCATATATTTT.

In nucleotides, the CDR3 is TGTGCCAGCAGCGTAGCAGGCACAGGGAAGGACGAGCAGTACTTC. This codes for CASSVAGTGKDEQYF. The chain employs TRBV9 and TRBJ2-7; TRBD1 is a possible D gene (6 bases). Trimming cost V 0 bases and J 5 bases, with 15 bases left between them. This CDR3 has 15 amino acids. Looked up from germline, CDR1 is SGDLS and CDR2 is YYNGEE.

This sequence joins TRBV6-6 and TRBJ1-2; TRBD1 matches 7 bases. The V and J ends lost 6 bases and 5 bases, in that order; junction bases with no gene match: 12. Germline assignment: CDR1 MNHNY and CDR2 SVGAGI (reference sequence). The CDR3 consists of 15 residues. CDR3 in DNA: TGTGCCAGCAGACGACAGGGCCAACCAAATTATGGCTACACCTTC. It encodes CASRRQGQPNYGYTF.

The chain recombines TRBV10-3 with TRBJ2-6; weak D call: TRBD1 (5 bases). CDR3 size: 14 residues. Germline CDR1 is ENHRY and CDR2 is SYGVKD. V shed 6 bases and J shed 0 bases, with 6 bases lying between them. CDR3 loop: CAIRTDSGANVLTF. The CDR3 coding sequence is TGTGCCATCAGGACAGACTCTGGGGCCAACGTCCTGACTTTC.

The genes are TRBV27 and TRBJ1-6; no firm D call. In germline, CDR1 is MNHEY, CDR2 SMNVEV (reference sequence). CDR3 length: 17 amino acids. The V end was cut by 4 bases, the J end by 0 bases, with 13 bases between. CDR3 loop: CASSWVRGSSYNSPLHF. The CDR3 DNA follows: TGTGCCAGCAGTTGGGTTCGGGGAAGCTCCTATAATTCACCCCTCCACTTT.

This clone turned up a few times. The chain joins TRBV19 to TRBJ2-3; 7 bases are shared with TRBD2. Germline CDR1 and CDR2: LNHDA and SQIVND (reference sequence). The CDR3 length is 14 residues. V was pared by 3 bases and J by 4 bases, with 4 bases of the junction left unmatched. The CDR3 sequence is CASSIGGSADTQYF. CDR3 in DNA: TGTGCCAGTAGTATTGGCGGGAGTGCAGATACGCAGTATTTT. Drawing the rest from reference TRBV19 and TRBJ2-3, the complete variable domain is DGGITQSPKYLFRKEGQNVTLSCEQNLNHDAMYWYRQDPGQGLRLIYYSQIVNDFQKGDIAEGYSVSREKKESFPLTVTSAQKNPTAFYLCASSIGGSADTQYFGPGTRLTVL.

There are a few counts of this clone. This chain joins TRBV21-1 and TRBJ1-5; TRBD1 was called by the table and not checked on the DNA. TRBV21-1 is listed as a pseudogene. The CDR3 runs 19 residues. The CDR3 loop reads CASSTRPPTGIYSNQPQHF. The CDR3 coding sequence is TGTGCCAGCAGCACTCGCCCCCCGACAGGAATTTATAGCAATCAGCCCCAGCATTTT.

V and J are TRBV20-1 and TRBJ2-1, with 12 bases fitting TRBD2. With V trimmed by 3 bases and J by 8 bases, 5 bases remained unmatched. CDR1 and CDR2 (germline): DFQATT, SNEGSKA (reference sequence). CDR3 size: 14 residues. For the CDR3, the DNA is TGCAGTGCTAGTGTGACTAGCGGGAGCTATGAGCAGTTCTTC. Translation gives CSASVTSGSYEQFF.

J is TRBJ2-7 and V is TRBV27; D possibly corresponds to TRBD2 (6 bases). The V gene's germline CDR1 is MNHEY and CDR2 SMNVEV (reference sequence). The CDR3 covers 13 residues. V shed 4 bases and J shed 6 bases, with 13 bases lying between them. The chain's CDR3 is CASSSRRRGEQYF. The CDR3 DNA is TGTGCCAGCAGTTCTCGACGGAGGGGCGAGCAGTACTTC.

This clone was seen a handful of times. J is TRBJ1-2 and V is TRBV3-1 (or the pseudogene TRBV3-2); maybe TRBD1 (5 bases). CDR1 is LGHDT, CDR2 YNNKEL, per germline (reference sequence). V was cut by 6 bases and J by 8 bases, with 25 bases left in between. The CDR3 totals 16 residues. The CDR3 coding sequence is TGTGCCAGCAGTCCAACCGGGAATCGGGGGATTAAAGGCTACACCTTC. This translates into CASSPTGNRGIKGYTF.

This chain connects TRBV29-1 to TRBJ2-3; no definite D call. The CDR3 runs to 10 residues. V was shortened by 8 bases and J by 3 bases, with 6 bases between the two germline ends. Germline CDR1 SQVTM, CDR2 ANQGSEA. The CDR3 DNA sequence: TGCAGCTCCAAAACAGATACGCAGTATTTT. The encoded protein is CSSKTDTQYF.

This clone appeared a single time. V and J are TRBV11-3 and TRBJ2-7, with D uncertain. Germline CDR1 and CDR2: SGHNT and YENEEA. V was clipped by 6 bases and J by 4 bases, with 7 bases between them. The CDR3 sequence is 11 residues long. The CDR3 region has the DNA TGTGCCAGCAGTCAACAATACGAGCAGTACTTC. It codes for CASSQQYEQYF. The full variable domain, in which reference TRBV11-3 and TRBJ2-7 provide the parts outside the CDR3, is EAGVVQSPRYKIIEKKQPVAFWCNPISGHNTLYWYLQNLGQGPELLIRYENEEAVDDSQLPKDRFSAERLKGVDSTLKIQPAELGDSAVYLCASSQQYEQYFGPGTRLTVT.